This passage covers 4 T cell receptor beta chains from one sample sequenced in a study of human T cells and chemical hapten exposure. Regarding time point: healthy volunteer bleed at 6 weeks. Total RNA was isolated from unfractionated whole blood. One entry per CDR3 protein results from TCRdb running MiXCR on the RACE reads. The sample gives 55,000 to 75,000 distinct CDR3 sequences, under 7.5% of which show up once; around 3.4% is in the top ten. What was sequenced was whole blood. Source of these receptors: a female donor in good health. Some clones in this sample may be carry-over from other donors' samples.

The chain uses TRBV10-3 and TRBJ1-5, with D possibly TRBD1 on 6 matching bases. Germline V gene data show CDR1 as ENHRY and CDR2 as SYGVKD. The CDR3 has 14 residues. The ends were cut back, 5 bases at V and 7 bases at J, with 15 bases in the middle. CDR3 sequence: CAISQGQGQQPQHF. CDR3 sequence (DNA): TGTGCCATCAGTCAAGGGCAGGGGCAACAGCCCCAGCATTTT.

This clonotype appeared many times. V usage is TRBV28 and J usage is TRBJ2-5; D may correspond to TRBD1 or TRBD2 (7 bases each). The CDR3 consists of 14 residues. In germline, CDR1 is MDHEN, CDR2 SYDVKM. The V and J ends lost 6 bases and 5 bases respectively, with 16 bases between them. The CDR3 is CASSPRGGWETQYF. The CDR3 DNA reads as TGTGCCAGCAGCCCCAGGGGGGGCTGGGAGACCCAGTACTTC. The whole variable domain, filled in from reference TRBV28 and TRBJ2-5, reads DVKVTQSSRYLVKRTGEKVFLECVQDMDHENMFWYRQDPGLGLRLIYFSYDVKMKEKGDIPEGYSVSREKKERFSLILESASTNQTSMYLCASSPRGGWETQYFGPGTRLLVL.

The chain combines TRBV7-9 with TRBJ2-1; 10 bases are a match to TRBD2. This CDR3 contains 16 residues. V dropped 5 bases and J dropped 1; count of bases not matched to a gene: 5. CDR1 and CDR2 from the germline V gene are SEHNR and FQNEAQ (reference sequence). The CDR3 loop reads CASSPLAGASYNEQFF. The CDR3 DNA sequence: TGTGCCAGCAGCCCTCTAGCGGGAGCATCCTACAATGAGCAGTTCTTC.

The chain uses TRBV5-1 and TRBJ1-1; D unresolved. Germline CDR1 SGHRS, CDR2 YFSETQ. With 1 base removed from V and 0 bases from J, the gap between germline ends came to 10 bases. This CDR3 has 15 amino acids. For the CDR3, the DNA is TGCGCCAGCAGCTTGACAGCCCGGTTGAACACTGAAGCTTTCTTT. This gives the protein CASSLTARLNTEAFF. The complete variable domain, with remaining parts taken from reference TRBV5-1 and TRBJ1-1, reads KAGVTQTPRYLIKTRGQQVTLSCSPISGHRSVSWYQQTPGQGLQFLFEYFSETQRNKGNFPGRFSGRQFSNSRSEMNVSTLELGDSALYLCASSLTARLNTEAFFGQGTRLTVV.